Sequencing of this TCR beta chain was carried out in a study of regulatory T cells in long-lasting Graves disease. As for this clonotype: Its antigen is unidentified.

Study observations and caveats: Persistent patients had a count of shared public clonotypes (roughly 2,500) that exceeded that of new patients (around 910).

Time point of the sample: persistent/refractory GD, antithyroid drugs over 5 years with positive TRAb. With RNA extracted from PBMCs as input, the TCR library was made. Patients were from an endocrinology department in Xi'an, China. Through Arm-PCR of CDR3 regions and iRepertoire HTBI primers, TCR beta libraries were built. TCRdb reanalysed the multiplex PCR reads using MiXCR and keeps one entry per CDR3 protein. The profile covers about 340,000 distinct CDR3 sequences, with roughly 21% appearing a single time and less than 30% taken by the ten largest. The TCR comes from a female donor with Graves disease. The source material was peripheral blood mononuclear cells (PBMCs), sampled when the disease was refractory, from a patient treated with antithyroid drugs.

The DNA of the CDR3 is TGTGCCAGCAGCGTAGGGGACTCCCTCAATCGGGACGAGCAGTACTTC. The encoded protein is CASSVGDSLNRDEQYF. The chain uses TRBV9 and TRBJ2-7; weak D call: TRBD2 (6 bases). CDR1 is SGDLS, CDR2 YYNGEE, per germline. V dropped 0 bases and J dropped 5 bases, with 18 bases sitting between them. The length of the CDR3 is 16 residues.